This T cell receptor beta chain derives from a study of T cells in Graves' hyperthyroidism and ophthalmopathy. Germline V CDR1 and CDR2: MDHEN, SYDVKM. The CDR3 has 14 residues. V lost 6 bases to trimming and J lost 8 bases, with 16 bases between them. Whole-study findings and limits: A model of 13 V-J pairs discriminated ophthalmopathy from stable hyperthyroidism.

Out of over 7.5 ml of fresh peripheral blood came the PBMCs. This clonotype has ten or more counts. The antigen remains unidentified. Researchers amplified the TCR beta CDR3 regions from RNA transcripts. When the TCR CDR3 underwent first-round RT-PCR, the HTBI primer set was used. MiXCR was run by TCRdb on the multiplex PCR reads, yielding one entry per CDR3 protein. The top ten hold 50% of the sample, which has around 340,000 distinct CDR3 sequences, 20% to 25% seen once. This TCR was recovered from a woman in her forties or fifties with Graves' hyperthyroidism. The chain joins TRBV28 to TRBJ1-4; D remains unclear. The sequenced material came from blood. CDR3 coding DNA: TGTGCCAGCAGGAGGACCGCCGGAGGGGAAAAACTGTTTTTT. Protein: CASRRTAGGEKLFF.